The clone carrying this T cell receptor (beta chain) has a handful of counts. Its target is not known. This sample was taken from a study of blood T cells in healthy people across ages. Study-wide points: Long-lived donors carried more naive CD4+ cells and greater diversity than aged donors.

This CDR3 region has 19 residues. For the second PCR, which ran for about 7 to 11 cycles, a sample-barcoded 5' primer and a J-beta primer mix were used. Every individual sample yielded 2.5 million or more paired-end reads (each containing CDR3). TCRdb itself ran the 5' RACE reads through MiXCR, one entry per CDR3 protein. This table has fewer than 2 million distinct CDR3 sequences, 30% to 40% appearing once. Sequencing was done on a sample of blood. The chain uses TRBV21-1 and TRBJ1-2; the table's D call TRBD1 went unverified against the DNA. TRBV21-1 constitutes a pseudogene. The receptor's source is a human donor in good health. The CDR3 spells CASSLPETGGVRSDYGYTF. CDR3 in DNA: TGTGCCAGCAGCCTACCGGAAACGGGGGGGGTCCGGTCGGACTATGGCTACACCTTC.